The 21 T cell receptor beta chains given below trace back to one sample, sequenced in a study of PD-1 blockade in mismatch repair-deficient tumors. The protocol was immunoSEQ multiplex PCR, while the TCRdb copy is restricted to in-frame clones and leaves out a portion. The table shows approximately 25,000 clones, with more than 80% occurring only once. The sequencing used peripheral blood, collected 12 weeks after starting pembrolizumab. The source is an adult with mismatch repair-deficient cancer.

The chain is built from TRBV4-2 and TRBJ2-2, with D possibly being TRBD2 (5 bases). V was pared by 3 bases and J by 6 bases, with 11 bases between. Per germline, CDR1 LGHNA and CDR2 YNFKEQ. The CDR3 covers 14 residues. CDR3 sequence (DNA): TGTGCCAGCAGCCATGGGTCGGAGGCCGGGGAGCTGTTTTTT. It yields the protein CASSHGSEAGELFF.

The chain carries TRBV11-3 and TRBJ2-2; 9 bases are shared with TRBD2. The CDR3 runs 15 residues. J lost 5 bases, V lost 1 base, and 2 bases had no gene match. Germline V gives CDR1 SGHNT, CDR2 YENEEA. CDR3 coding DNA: TGTGCCAGCAGCTTAGGCGGGAGGGCGACCGGGGAGCTGTTTTTT. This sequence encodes CASSLGGRATGELFF.

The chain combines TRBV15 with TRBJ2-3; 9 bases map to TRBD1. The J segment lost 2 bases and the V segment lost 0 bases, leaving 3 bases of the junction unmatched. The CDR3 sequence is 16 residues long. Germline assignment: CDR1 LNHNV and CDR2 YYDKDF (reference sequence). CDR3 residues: CATSRDRDRVTDTQYF. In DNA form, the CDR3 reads TGTGCCACCAGCAGAGACCGGGACAGGGTCACAGATACGCAGTATTTT.

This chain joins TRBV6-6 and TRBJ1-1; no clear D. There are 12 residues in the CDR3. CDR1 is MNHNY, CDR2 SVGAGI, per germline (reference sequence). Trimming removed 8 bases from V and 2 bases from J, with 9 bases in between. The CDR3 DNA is TGTGCCAGCTCATGGGCCAACACTGAAGCTTTCTTT. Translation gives CASSWANTEAFF.

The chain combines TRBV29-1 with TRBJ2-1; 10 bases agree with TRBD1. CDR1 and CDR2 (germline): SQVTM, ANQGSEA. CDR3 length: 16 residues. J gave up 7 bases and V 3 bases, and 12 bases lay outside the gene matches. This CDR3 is CSVEDRGTGAGNEQFF. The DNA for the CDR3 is TGCAGCGTTGAGGACCGGGGGACAGGGGCGGGGAATGAGCAGTTCTTC.

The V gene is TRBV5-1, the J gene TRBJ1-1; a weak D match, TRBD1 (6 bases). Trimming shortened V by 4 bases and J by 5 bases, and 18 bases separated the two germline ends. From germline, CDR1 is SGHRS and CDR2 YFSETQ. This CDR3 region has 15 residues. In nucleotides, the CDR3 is TGCGCCAGCAGCGCGACAGGACGAGGGGGGACTGAAGCTTTCTTT. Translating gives CASSATGRGGTEAFF.

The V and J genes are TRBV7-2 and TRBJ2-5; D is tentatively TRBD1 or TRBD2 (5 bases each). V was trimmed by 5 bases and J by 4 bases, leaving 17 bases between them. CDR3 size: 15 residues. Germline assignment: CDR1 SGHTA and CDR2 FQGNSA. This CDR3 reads CASSITGTEGETQYF. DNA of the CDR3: TGTGCCAGCAGCATTACCGGGACCGAGGGAGAGACCCAGTACTTC.

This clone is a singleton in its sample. CDR3 in amino acids: CASSLDGVGVRDQETQYF. CDR3 sequence (DNA): TGTGCCAGCAGCTTAGATGGAGTTGGCGTACGAGACCAAGAGACCCAGTACTTC. The chain recombines TRBV7-2 with TRBJ2-5; D is unclear. The germline V and J ends were trimmed by 1 base and 0 bases, with 18 bases remaining between them. CDR3 length equals 18 residues. Germline CDR1 is SGHTA and CDR2 is FQGNSA.

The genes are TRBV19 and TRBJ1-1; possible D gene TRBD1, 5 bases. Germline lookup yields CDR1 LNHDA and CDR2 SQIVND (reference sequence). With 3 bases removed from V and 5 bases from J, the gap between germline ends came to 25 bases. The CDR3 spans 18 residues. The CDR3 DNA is TGTGCCAGTAGTATCAGGTCAGGGTTAGGAGCGGATAAGACTGAAGCTTTCTTT. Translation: CASSIRSGLGADKTEAFF.

CDR3 loop: CAWSQGENEQYF. Written as DNA, the CDR3 is TGTGCCTGGAGTCAGGGAGAAAACGAGCAGTACTTC. This chain connects TRBV30 to TRBJ2-7; D tentatively fits TRBD1 or TRBD2 (5 bases each). Trimming shortened V by 2 bases and J by 5 bases, and 10 bases separated the two germline ends. The germline CDR1 and CDR2 sequences are GTSNPN and SVGIG (reference sequence). The length of the CDR3 is 12 residues.

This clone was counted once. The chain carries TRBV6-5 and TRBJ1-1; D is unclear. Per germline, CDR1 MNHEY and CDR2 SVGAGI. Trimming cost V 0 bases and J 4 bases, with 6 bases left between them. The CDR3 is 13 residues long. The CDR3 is CASSYSGGTEAFF. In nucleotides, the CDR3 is TGTGCCAGCAGTTACTCCGGAGGCACTGAAGCTTTCTTT.

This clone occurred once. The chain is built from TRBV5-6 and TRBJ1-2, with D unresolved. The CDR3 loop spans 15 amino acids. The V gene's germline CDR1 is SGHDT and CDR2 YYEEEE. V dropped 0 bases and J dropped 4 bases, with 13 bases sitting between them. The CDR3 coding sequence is TGTGCCAGCAGCTTGGAACACATGGCGGGCTATGGCTACACCTTC. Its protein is CASSLEHMAGYGYTF.

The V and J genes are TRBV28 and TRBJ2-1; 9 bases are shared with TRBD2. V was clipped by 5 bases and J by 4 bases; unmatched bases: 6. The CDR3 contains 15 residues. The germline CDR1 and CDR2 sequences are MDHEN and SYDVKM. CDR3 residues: CASSAIAGEYNEQFF. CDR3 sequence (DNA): TGTGCCAGCAGTGCGATAGCGGGAGAATACAATGAGCAGTTCTTC.

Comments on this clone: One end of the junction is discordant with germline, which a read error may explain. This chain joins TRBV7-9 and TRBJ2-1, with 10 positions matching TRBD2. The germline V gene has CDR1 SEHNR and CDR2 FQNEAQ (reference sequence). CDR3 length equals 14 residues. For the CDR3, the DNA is TGTGCCAGCAGCCTAGCGGGAGATTTCAGTGAGCAGTTCTTC. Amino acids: CASSLAGDFSEQFF.

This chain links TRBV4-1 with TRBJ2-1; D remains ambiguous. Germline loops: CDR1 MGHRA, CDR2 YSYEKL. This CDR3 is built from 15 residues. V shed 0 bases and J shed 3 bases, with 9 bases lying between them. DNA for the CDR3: TGCGCCAGCAGCCAAGATCTTCCAGTCTACAATGAGCAGTTCTTC. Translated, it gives CASSQDLPVYNEQFF.

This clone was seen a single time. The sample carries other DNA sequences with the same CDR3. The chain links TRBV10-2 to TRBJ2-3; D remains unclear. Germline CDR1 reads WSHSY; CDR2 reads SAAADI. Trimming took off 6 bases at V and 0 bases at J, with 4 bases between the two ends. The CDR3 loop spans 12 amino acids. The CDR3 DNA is TGCGCCAGCAGCCCGAGCACAGATACGCAGTATTTT. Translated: CASSPSTDTQYF.

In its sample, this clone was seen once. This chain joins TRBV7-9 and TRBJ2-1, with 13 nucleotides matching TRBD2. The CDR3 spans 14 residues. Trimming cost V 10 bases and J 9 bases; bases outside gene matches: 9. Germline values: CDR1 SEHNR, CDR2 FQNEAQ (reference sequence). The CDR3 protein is CATYPWTSGSEQFF. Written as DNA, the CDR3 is TGTGCCACTTACCCATGGACTAGCGGGAGTGAGCAGTTCTTC.

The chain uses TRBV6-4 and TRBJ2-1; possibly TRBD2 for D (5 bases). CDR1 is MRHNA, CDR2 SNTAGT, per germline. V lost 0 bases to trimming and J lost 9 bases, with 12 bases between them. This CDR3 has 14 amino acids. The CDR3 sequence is CASSDSTDFGEQFF. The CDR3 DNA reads TGTGCCAGCAGTGACTCGACGGACTTTGGTGAGCAGTTCTTC.

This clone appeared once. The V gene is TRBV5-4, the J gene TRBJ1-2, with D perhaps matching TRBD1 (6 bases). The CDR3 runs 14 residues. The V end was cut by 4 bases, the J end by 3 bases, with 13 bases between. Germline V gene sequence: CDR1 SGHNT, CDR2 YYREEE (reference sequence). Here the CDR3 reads CASSTSTGDYGYTF. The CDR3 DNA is TGTGCCAGCAGCACGTCGACAGGCGACTATGGCTACACCTTC.

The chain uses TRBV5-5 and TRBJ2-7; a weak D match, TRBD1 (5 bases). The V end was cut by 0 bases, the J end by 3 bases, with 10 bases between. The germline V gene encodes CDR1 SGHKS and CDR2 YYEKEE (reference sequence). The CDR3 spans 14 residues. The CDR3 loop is CASSLGQGGYEQYF. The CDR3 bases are TGTGCCAGCAGCTTGGGTCAGGGCGGCTACGAGCAGTACTTC.

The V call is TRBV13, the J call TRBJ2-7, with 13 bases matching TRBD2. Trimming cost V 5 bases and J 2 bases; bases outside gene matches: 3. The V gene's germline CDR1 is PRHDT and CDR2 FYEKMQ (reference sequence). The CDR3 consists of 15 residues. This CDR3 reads CASSLLAGGPYEQYF. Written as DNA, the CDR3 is TGTGCCAGCAGCCTACTAGCGGGAGGGCCCTACGAGCAGTACTTC.